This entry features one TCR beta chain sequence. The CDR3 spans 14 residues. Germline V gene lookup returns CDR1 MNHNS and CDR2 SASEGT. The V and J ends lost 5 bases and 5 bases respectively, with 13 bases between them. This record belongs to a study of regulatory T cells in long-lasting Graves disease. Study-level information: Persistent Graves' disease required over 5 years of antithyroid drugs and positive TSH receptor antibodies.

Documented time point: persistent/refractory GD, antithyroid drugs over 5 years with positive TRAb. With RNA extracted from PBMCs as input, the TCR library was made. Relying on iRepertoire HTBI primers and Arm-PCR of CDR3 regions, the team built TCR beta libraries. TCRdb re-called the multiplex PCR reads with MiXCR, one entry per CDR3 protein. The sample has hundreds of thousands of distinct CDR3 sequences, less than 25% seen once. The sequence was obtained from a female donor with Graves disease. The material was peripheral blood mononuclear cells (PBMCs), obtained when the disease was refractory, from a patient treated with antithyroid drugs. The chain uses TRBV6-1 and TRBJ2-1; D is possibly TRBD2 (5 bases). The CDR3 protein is CASSYLTIDNEQFF. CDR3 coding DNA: TGTGCCAGCAGTTACCTGACTATCGACAATGAGCAGTTCTTC.